This T cell receptor (beta chain) is drawn from a study of blood T cells in healthy people across ages. General study results and limits: Estimates drawn from one million T cells were deemed to understate diversity. Long-lived and aged donors differed, with more naive CD4+ cells and higher diversity in the long-lived.

With respect to this clonotype: Its antigen is not known.

It was with a sample-barcoded 5' primer and a J-beta primer mix that a second PCR of about 6 to 11 cycles was run. TCRdb re-derived calls from the 5' RACE reads in MiXCR, one entry per CDR3 protein. The sample carries roughly 1.6 million distinct CDR3 sequences, roughly 32% recorded once. Each donor gave ten milliliters of peripheral blood. Germline loops: CDR1 SGHRS, CDR2 YFSETQ. CDR3 length: 15 residues. V shed 1 base, J shed 5 bases, and the junction held 6 bases outside the gene matches. Sequenced sample: blood. This chain connects TRBV5-1 to TRBJ2-7; 10 bases agree with TRBD2. The clonotype originates from a woman younger than 45 in good health. The CDR3 reads CASSLSSGSYNEQYF. As DNA, the CDR3 is TGCGCCAGCAGCTTGTCTAGCGGGAGTTATAACGAGCAGTACTTC.